The rows below give T cell receptor beta chains drawn from one sample of a study of T cell repertoires in cytomegalovirus infection. Each CDR3 protein is one row after TCRdb ran MiXCR on the reads. This sample has approximately 500,000 distinct CDR3 sequences; approximately 10% occur once, and the top ten carry roughly a tenth. Sequencing was done on a sample of PBMCs. Receptors were obtained from a human donor in good health (CMV status not recorded). Some clones in this sample may be carry-over from other donors' samples. CDR3s include the opening cysteine and the closing phenylalanine or tryptophan. Fields, in order: V gene, J gene, clone size, D gene, CDR3 protein, CDR3 DNA. The D gene is left open where the match is weak. A clone size is listed for some rows: how often the clone was seen (once, few, many), or a class if it is expanded.

V: TRBV12-3/TRBV12-4; J: TRBJ2-1; size: many; D: TRBD1; CDR3: CASTEGQTSPNEQFF; DNA: TGTGCCAGCACCGAGGGACAGACAAGCCCCAATGAGCAGTTCTTC
V: TRBV9; J: TRBJ2-3; size: NA; D: NA; CDR3: CASSVGTGPTDTQYF; DNA: TGTGCCAGCAGCGTAGGTACGGGACCCACAGATACGCAGTATTTT
V: TRBV27; J: TRBJ2-5; size: once; D: TRBD2; CDR3: CATPGGLAQETQYF; DNA: TGTGCCACCCCCGGGGGACTAGCACAAGAGACCCAGTACTTC
V: TRBV2; J: TRBJ2-1; size: many; D: NA; CDR3: CASTEGNEQFF; DNA: TGTGCCAGCACCGAAGGAAATGAGCAGTTCTTC
V: TRBV6-6; J: TRBJ1-3; size: NA; D: NA; CDR3: CASSYSGLMSSGNTIYF; DNA: TGTGCCAGCAGTTACTCAGGACTCATGAGCTCTGGAAACACCATATATTTT
V: TRBV24-1; J: TRBJ2-1; size: few; D: TRBD2; CDR3: CATSEPSGSHNEQFF; DNA: TGTGCCACCAGTGAACCTAGCGGTAGTCACAATGAGCAGTTCTTC
V: TRBV7-3; J: TRBJ2-6; size: many; D: NA; CDR3: CASSPEAFSTPNVLTF; DNA: TGTGCCAGCAGCCCAGAGGCCTTCTCGACCCCCAACGTCCTGACTTTC
V: TRBV6-5; J: TRBJ2-5; size: NA; D: NA; CDR3: CASSLSPAGRGETQYF; DNA: TGTGCCAGCAGTTTGTCCCCGGCGGGAAGGGGGGAGACCCAGTACTTC
V: TRBV7-3; J: TRBJ1-1; size: many; D: TRBD1; CDR3: CASSSSGQGNTEAFF; DNA: TGTGCCAGCAGCTCCTCGGGACAGGGTAACACTGAAGCTTTCTTT
V: TRBV11-2; J: TRBJ1-1; size: many; D: NA; CDR3: CASSLGLETEAFF; DNA: TGTGCCAGCAGCTTAGGTCTGGAAACTGAAGCTTTCTTT
V: TRBV20-1; J: TRBJ2-2; size: NA; D: TRBD2; CDR3: CSARGTSVTGELFF; DNA: TGCAGTGCTAGAGGGACTAGCGTCACCGGGGAGCTGTTTTTT
V: TRBV20-1; J: TRBJ2-3; size: NA; D: NA; CDR3: CSAPRGDLSTDTQYF; DNA: TGCAGTGCCCCGCGAGGGGACCTTAGCACAGATACGCAGTATTTT
V: TRBV6-1; J: TRBJ2-3; size: few; D: NA; CDR3: CASPRLGGTDTQYF; DNA: TGTGCCAGCCCAAGACTCGGGGGCACAGATACGCAGTATTTT
V: TRBV2; J: TRBJ2-1; size: NA; D: NA; CDR3: CASSDEVRKQFF; DNA: TGTGCCAGCAGTGATGAGGTTCGGAAGCAGTTCTTC
V: TRBV24-1; J: TRBJ2-1; size: NA; D: TRBD2; CDR3: CATSDLGTSSYNEQFF; DNA: TGTGCCACCAGTGATCTCGGGACTAGTTCCTACAATGAGCAGTTCTTC
V: TRBV20-1; J: TRBJ1-1; size: NA; D: NA; CDR3: CSAPLWGSMNTEAFF; DNA: TGCAGTGCTCCTCTATGGGGCAGCATGAACACTGAAGCTTTCTTT
V: TRBV7-2; J: TRBJ1-1; size: many; D: TRBD1; CDR3: CASSFGDRIYTEAFF; DNA: TGTGCCAGCAGCTTCGGGGACAGAATTTACACTGAAGCTTTCTTT
V: TRBV3-1; J: TRBJ2-1; size: NA; D: NA; CDR3: CASSQGGPGYNEQFF; DNA: TGTGCCAGCAGCCAAGGGGGGCCCGGTTACAATGAGCAGTTCTTC
V: TRBV20-1; J: TRBJ1-5; size: many; D: NA; CDR3: CSAWGGEGRSNQPQHF; DNA: TGCAGTGCTTGGGGGGGTGAGGGTCGAAGCAATCAGCCCCAGCATTTT
V: TRBV5-6; J: TRBJ2-2; size: NA; D: NA; CDR3: CASSPLSGGELFF; DNA: TGTGCCAGCAGCCCGCTAAGCGGCGGGGAGCTGTTTTTT
V: TRBV29-1; J: TRBJ2-3; size: NA; D: NA; CDR3: CSVEFRSSTDTQYF; DNA: TGCAGCGTTGAATTCCGTTCTAGCACAGATACGCAGTATTTT
V: TRBV29-1; J: TRBJ2-3; size: few; D: NA; CDR3: CSVDEGASTDTQYF; DNA: TGCAGCGTTGATGAGGGAGCTAGCACAGATACGCAGTATTTT
V: TRBV6-5; J: TRBJ2-7; size: many; D: TRBD2; CDR3: CASSYSGLAGSYEQYF; DNA: TGTGCCAGCAGTTACTCGGGGCTAGCGGGGTCCTACGAGCAGTACTTC
V: TRBV5-4; J: TRBJ1-2; size: many; D: TRBD1; CDR3: CASSGLGQRDGYTF; DNA: TGTGCCAGCAGCGGGCTGGGACAGCGAGATGGCTACACCTTC
V: TRBV6-5; J: TRBJ1-2; size: many; D: NA; CDR3: CASSYYAGNYGYTF; DNA: TGTGCCAGCAGTTACTATGCAGGCAACTATGGCTACACCTTC
V: TRBV7-6; J: TRBJ2-2; size: many; D: NA; CDR3: CASSLGLGNTGELFF; DNA: TGTGCCAGCAGCTTAGGTCTCGGAAACACCGGGGAGCTGTTTTTT
V: TRBV20-1; J: TRBJ2-5; size: few; D: NA; CDR3: CSAREGREETQYF; DNA: TGCAGTGCTAGAGAAGGACGGGAAGAGACCCAGTACTTC
V: TRBV29-1; J: TRBJ1-1; size: NA; D: NA; CDR3: CSADRNTEALF; DNA: TGCAGCGCTGACAGGAACACTGAAGCTCTCTTT
V: TRBV30; J: TRBJ2-7; size: few; D: NA; CDR3: CAWRTSSYEQYF; DNA: TGTGCCTGGAGGACGTCTTCCTACGAGCAGTACTTC
V: TRBV9; J: TRBJ2-2; size: NA; D: TRBD1; CDR3: CASSPRTGDNTGELFF; DNA: TGTGCCAGCAGCCCTCGGACAGGGGATAACACCGGGGAGCTGTTTTTT
V: TRBV9; J: TRBJ1-3; size: few; D: NA; CDR3: CASSEGILSWNTIYF; DNA: TGTGCCAGCAGTGAGGGGATATTATCATGGAACACCATATATTTT
V: TRBV30; J: TRBJ2-3; size: few; D: NA; CDR3: CAWSVGGAGGDTQYF; DNA: TGTGCCTGGAGTGTAGGGGGGGCCGGGGGAGATACGCAGTATTTT
V: TRBV10-3; J: TRBJ2-5; size: many; D: TRBD1; CDR3: CAISEPRQGEDQETQYF; DNA: TGTGCCATCAGTGAACCCCGACAGGGAGAAGACCAAGAGACCCAGTACTTC
V: TRBV5-4; J: TRBJ2-1; size: few; D: TRBD2; CDR3: CASSLKREKGNEQFF; DNA: TGTGCCAGCAGCTTAAAGCGGGAGAAGGGCAATGAGCAGTTCTTC
V: TRBV11-2; J: TRBJ2-5; size: many; D: TRBD2; CDR3: CASSLVAGGARETQYF; DNA: TGTGCCAGCAGCTTAGTGGCGGGAGGAGCGAGAGAGACCCAGTACTTC
V: TRBV6-5; J: TRBJ1-3; size: many; D: NA; CDR3: CASRVNSGNTIYF; DNA: TGTGCCAGCAGGGTCAACTCTGGAAACACCATATATTTT
V: TRBV7-3; J: TRBJ1-1; size: NA; D: NA; CDR3: CASSERGVGTEAFF; DNA: TGTGCCAGCAGCGAAAGAGGGGTTGGCACTGAAGCTTTCTTT
V: TRBV5-8; J: TRBJ2-1; size: many; D: NA; CDR3: CASSLGQGFYNEQFF; DNA: TGTGCCAGCAGCTTAGGCCAGGGTTTTTACAATGAGCAGTTCTTC
V: TRBV20-1; J: TRBJ2-3; size: many; D: NA; CDR3: CSASMGTIGDTQYF; DNA: TGCAGTGCTAGTATGGGGACGATAGGAGATACGCAGTATTTT
V: TRBV29-1; J: TRBJ2-2; size: few; D: TRBD1; CDR3: CSARTGSDGELFF; DNA: TGCAGCGCTCGGACAGGTAGTGACGGGGAGCTGTTTTTT
V: TRBV7-3; J: TRBJ2-1; size: many; D: NA; CDR3: CASSKGRNNEQFF; DNA: TGTGCCAGCAGCAAGGGACGGAACAATGAGCAGTTCTTC
V: TRBV7-8; J: TRBJ2-3; size: few; D: NA; CDR3: CASSLGPVGRTDTQYF; DNA: TGTGCCAGCAGCTTGGGCCCCGTAGGTCGCACAGATACGCAGTATTTT
V: TRBV18; J: TRBJ2-2; size: many; D: TRBD2; CDR3: CASSPPSLAATGELFF; DNA: TGTGCCAGCTCACCACCGAGCCTAGCGGCCACCGGGGAGCTGTTTTTT
V: TRBV12-3/TRBV12-4; J: TRBJ2-1; size: few; D: NA; CDR3: CASSLTAKNEQFF; DNA: TGTGCCAGCAGTTTGACAGCCAAAAATGAGCAGTTCTTC
V: TRBV3-1; J: TRBJ1-1; size: NA; D: NA; CDR3: CASSQLMLGEAFF; DNA: TGTGCCAGCAGCCAACTCATGCTGGGGGAAGCTTTCTTT
V: TRBV27; J: TRBJ2-1; size: few; D: TRBD2; CDR3: CASSSSSGGYSYNEQFF; DNA: TGTGCCAGCAGTTCCTCTAGCGGGGGCTACTCCTACAATGAGCAGTTCTTC
V: TRBV12-3/TRBV12-4; J: TRBJ2-5; size: many; D: NA; CDR3: CASSSRGRNRGETQYF; DNA: TGTGCCAGCAGCTCCCGAGGACGGAATCGGGGGGAGACCCAGTACTTC
V: TRBV27; J: TRBJ1-5; size: many; D: TRBD1; CDR3: CASSPFDRGNQPQHF; DNA: TGTGCCAGCAGTCCGTTCGACAGGGGCAATCAGCCCCAGCATTTT
V: TRBV20-1; J: TRBJ1-2; size: NA; D: TRBD1; CDR3: CSARQGGGGYTF; DNA: TGCAGTGCAAGACAGGGGGGAGGTGGCTACACCTTC
V: TRBV27; J: TRBJ2-3; size: few; D: NA; CDR3: CASRYHDGYTDTQYF; DNA: TGTGCCAGCAGATACCATGACGGTTACACAGATACGCAGTATTTT
V: TRBV7-9; J: TRBJ2-7; size: NA; D: NA; CDR3: CASSLDGHREQYF; DNA: TGTGCCAGCAGCTTAGACGGGCATAGGGAGCAGTACTTC
V: TRBV7-8; J: TRBJ1-5; size: many; D: NA; CDR3: CASSSFGNQPQHF; DNA: TGTGCCAGCAGTTCGTTTGGCAATCAGCCCCAGCATTTT
V: TRBV25-1; J: TRBJ2-5; size: many; D: NA; CDR3: CASSTLGRVQETQYF; DNA: TGTGCCAGCAGTACCCTAGGGCGGGTCCAAGAGACCCAGTACTTC
V: TRBV20-1; J: TRBJ1-6; size: NA; D: TRBD1; CDR3: CSASDRGRGSPLHF; DNA: TGCAGTGCGTCGGACAGGGGACGGGGTTCACCCCTCCACTTT
V: TRBV7-9; J: TRBJ2-2; size: many; D: NA; CDR3: CASSLAIRGRTGELFF; DNA: TGTGCCAGCAGCTTAGCGATTCGGGGGCGCACCGGGGAGCTGTTTTTT
V: TRBV19; J: TRBJ1-2; size: few; D: TRBD1; CDR3: CASMVSIGGAGHGYTF; DNA: TGTGCCAGTATGGTTAGTATAGGGGGCGCCGGCCATGGCTACACCTTC
V: TRBV3-1; J: TRBJ2-3; size: NA; D: TRBD2; CDR3: CASSPYKGLAGDTQYF; DNA: TGTGCCAGCAGCCCCTATAAGGGACTAGCCGGAGATACGCAGTATTTT
V: TRBV7-6; J: TRBJ2-1; size: many; D: NA; CDR3: CASRAFSDEQFF; DNA: TGTGCCAGCAGGGCCTTTTCCGATGAGCAGTTCTTC
V: TRBV19; J: TRBJ2-3; size: few; D: TRBD2; CDR3: CASSTVLAGTDTQYF; DNA: TGTGCCAGTAGTACCGTACTAGCGGGCACAGATACGCAGTATTTT